The next 5 T cell receptor beta chains were all read from a single sample in a study of blood T cell repertoires in COVID-19. TCRdb's copy holds only in-frame clones and misses some; the assay was immunoSEQ multiplex PCR. This sample has roughly 230,000 clones, with around 84% found just once. Sequences were obtained from peripheral blood. Receptors were obtained from a middle-aged man with acute or convalescent COVID-19.

V and J are TRBV4-2 and TRBJ1-2, with D unresolved. This CDR3 spans 15 amino acids. V was cut by 0 bases and J by 3 bases, with 11 bases left in between. Germline values: CDR1 LGHNA, CDR2 YNFKEQ. The CDR3: CASSQDESHHYGYTF. DNA for the CDR3: TGTGCCAGCAGCCAAGATGAGTCCCACCACTATGGCTACACCTTC.

This chain links TRBV28 with TRBJ1-5; 7 nucleotides match TRBD1. Germline CDR1 MDHEN, CDR2 SYDVKM. The CDR3 runs 15 residues. Trimming cost V 3 bases and J 2 bases; bases outside gene matches: 4. The CDR3 region is CASSFRGLGNQPQHF. The DNA for the CDR3 is TGTGCCAGCAGTTTTAGGGGGCTTGGCAATCAGCCCCAGCATTTT.

This sequence joins TRBV5-8 and TRBJ2-7, with 8 nucleotides matching TRBD1. Germline trimming cut 3 bases from V and 2 bases from J; bases unmatched to any gene: 4. The CDR3 totals 14 residues. Germline CDR1 SGHTS, CDR2 YDEGEE. CDR3 in amino acids: CASSWRDRTYEQYF. CDR3 DNA: TGTGCCAGCAGCTGGAGGGACAGGACCTACGAGCAGTACTTC.

The V and J genes are TRBV6-5 and TRBJ1-6; 7 bases match TRBD1. CDR1 MNHEY and CDR2 SVGAGI come from the germline V gene. V was clipped by 5 bases and J by 9 bases; unmatched bases: 4. The CDR3 loop spans 13 amino acids. DNA for the CDR3: TGTGCCAGCAGTAGACAGGGAGGTTCACCCCTCCACTTT. This encodes CASSRQGGSPLHF.

The genes are TRBV5-6 and TRBJ1-5, with D possibly matching TRBD1 (5 bases). Trimming took 3 bases from V and 3 from J, leaving 10 bases between them. Looked up from germline, CDR1 is SGHDT and CDR2 is YYEEEE. The CDR3 has 14 amino acids. In nucleotides, the CDR3 is TGTGCCAGCAGCTCTGGGGCCTACAATCAGCCCCAGCATTTT. It specifies CASSSGAYNQPQHF.